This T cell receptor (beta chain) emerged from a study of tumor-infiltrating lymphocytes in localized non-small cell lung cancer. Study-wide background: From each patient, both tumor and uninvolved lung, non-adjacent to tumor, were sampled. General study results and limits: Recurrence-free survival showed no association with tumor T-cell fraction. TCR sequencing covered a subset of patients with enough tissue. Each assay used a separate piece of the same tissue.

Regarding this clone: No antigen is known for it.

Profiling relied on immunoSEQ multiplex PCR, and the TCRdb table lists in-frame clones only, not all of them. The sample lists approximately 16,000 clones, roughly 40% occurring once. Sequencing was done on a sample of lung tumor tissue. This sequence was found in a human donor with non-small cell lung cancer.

CDR3 residues: CASSSTTGGRADTQYF. DNA for the CDR3: TGTGCCAGCAGCTCTACGACAGGTGGGAGGGCAGATACGCAGTATTTT. This sequence joins TRBV7-2 and TRBJ2-3; D perhaps matches TRBD2 (7 bases). The germline V gene has CDR1 SGHTA and CDR2 FQGNSA. The CDR3 is made up of 16 amino acids. Trimming shortened V by 4 bases and J by 4 bases, and 18 bases separated the two germline ends.